This note documents a single T cell receptor (beta chain) sequence. This record comes from a study of blood T cell repertoires in COVID-19. Data came from immunoSEQ multiplex PCR; TCRdb stores just in-frame clones and leaves some out. The sample consists of under 300,000 clones, 80% to 95% of them appearing once. The sequence derives from a woman aged 18-29 years who had recovered from COVID-19. The sequenced material came from PBMCs or T cells enriched from blood (not recorded which).

The CDR3: CASTLSGTDTQYF. In nucleotides, the CDR3 is TGTGCCAGCACTTTGTCCGGCACAGATACGCAGTATTTT. The chain couples TRBV28 to TRBJ2-3; D unclear. Germline V gives CDR1 MDHEN, CDR2 SYDVKM. V was trimmed by 7 bases and J by 1 base, leaving 9 bases between them. This CDR3 is built from 13 residues.